This T cell receptor (beta chain) was documented in a study of blood T cell repertoires in COVID-19. In the original processing: Reference gene primer amplification in the assay estimated nucleated cell counts. The data were produced by immunoSEQ multiplex PCR, yet TCRdb's version contains in-frame clones alone and is incomplete. V and J calls and clone size are given by that table; D and trimming were obtained from the DNA. The table has some 430,000 clones, around 90% seen once. Regarding this clone: The sample holds other DNA sequences that translate to the same CDR3.

With 1 base removed from V and 0 bases from J, the gap between germline ends came to 8 bases. CDR3 length: 15 amino acids. Germline V gives CDR1 SGHRS, CDR2 YFSETQ. The J gene is TRBJ1-3, the V gene TRBV5-1; D uncertain. This clonotype originated in a man between 18 and 35 years old who had recovered from COVID-19. Input material: PBMCs or T cells enriched from blood (not recorded which). The CDR3 here is CASSLSGDSGNTIYF. The CDR3, as DNA: TGCGCCAGCAGCTTGTCGGGAGACTCTGGAAACACCATATATTTT.